In its sample, the clone carrying this T cell receptor (beta chain) was seen a few times. What it recognizes is unknown. About 0.5 to 1 ug RNA was reverse transcribed with random hexamers. Using its own MiXCR run on the immunoSEQ multiplex PCR reads, TCRdb lists one record per CDR3 protein. The sample lists 150,000 to 200,000 distinct CDR3 sequences, about 94% seen once, with 0.09% to 0.1% in the top ten. This record comes from a study of CD8 T cells in Susac syndrome. Overall study results and limits: The study recognized that its TCR sequencing and HLA analysis covered a relatively small number of individuals.

The CDR3 has 14 amino acids. V trimming: 6 bases; J trimming: 6 bases; junction bases outside the gene matches: 5. Germline-derived CDR1 and CDR2 are SGHTA and FQGTGA. The rearrangement joins TRBV7-3 to TRBJ1-6; 7 nucleotides line up with TRBD1. Material for sequencing was CD4+ T cells from PBMCs. This receptor was taken from a human donor with multiple sclerosis. CDR3 protein: CASSLGTANSPLHF. Here the CDR3 DNA reads TGTGCCAGCAGTTTGGGGACAGCTAATTCACCCCTCCACTTT. The variable domain in full, with the rest retrieved from reference TRBV7-3 and TRBJ1-6, is GAGVSQTPSNKVTEKGKYVELRCDPISGHTALYWYRQSLGQGPEFLIYFQGTGAADDSGLPNDRFFAVRPEGSVSTLKIQRTERGDSAVYLCASSLGTANSPLHFGNGTRLTVT.